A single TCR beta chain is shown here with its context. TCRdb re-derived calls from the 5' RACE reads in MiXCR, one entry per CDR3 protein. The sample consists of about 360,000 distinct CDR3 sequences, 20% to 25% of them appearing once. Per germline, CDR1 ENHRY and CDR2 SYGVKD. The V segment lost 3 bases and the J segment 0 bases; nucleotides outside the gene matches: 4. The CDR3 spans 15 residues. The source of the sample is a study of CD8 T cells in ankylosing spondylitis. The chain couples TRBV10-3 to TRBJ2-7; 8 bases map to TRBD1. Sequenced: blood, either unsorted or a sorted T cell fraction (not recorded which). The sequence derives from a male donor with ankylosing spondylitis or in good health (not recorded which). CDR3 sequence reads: CAISEGTGLSYEQYF. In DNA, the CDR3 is TGTGCCATCAGTGAAGGGACAGGACTCTCCTACGAGCAGTACTTC.